One TCR beta chain is described in this entry. This sample stems from a study of blood T cell repertoires in COVID-19. Overall study: PBMCs, B-cell-depleted T cells, or T cells were the source of the cDNA or gDNA that made up the material.

The germline V gene has CDR1 LGHDT and CDR2 YNNKEL (reference sequence). CDR3 length: 14 residues. J was trimmed by 4 bases and V by 5 bases; bases with no gene match: 7. Methods used by the authors: Estimated nucleated cell counts came from reference gene primer amplification. Assay used: immunoSEQ multiplex PCR; TCRdb lists only in-frame clones, some missing. That table furnishes V, J and clone size, whereas the DNA furnished D and trimming. The sample records under 250,000 clones, roughly 85% being singletons. The clonotype originates from a woman aged 70-85 years with active or convalescent COVID-19. V is TRBV3-1 (or the pseudogene TRBV3-2) and J is TRBJ1-2, with 7 bases identical to TRBD1. The specimen sequenced was peripheral blood. In DNA, the CDR3 is TGTGCCAGCAGCTCAACCGGGACAGCCTATGGCTACACCTTC. This translates into CASSSTGTAYGYTF.